This T cell receptor (beta chain) was recorded in a study of chemoradiotherapy in HPV16-positive cancers. Study-level results: Functional assays defining HPV-specific T cells used only two HPV16-positive patients. Candidate HPV-specific clones and E7-related TCR motifs grew in tumor during treatment. For HPV16-positive patients, expanding HPV-responsive T cells associated with longer recurrence-free survival.

Sequenced by immunoSEQ multiplex PCR; TCRdb stores in-frame clones only, minus some. The data show thousands of clones, with around 77% seen just once and about 19% held by the top ten. This clone appeared once. Its antigen is still unknown. This CDR3 is built from 14 residues. V was pared by 11 bases and J by 6 bases, with 19 bases between. The germline V gene has CDR1 LNHDA and CDR2 SQIVND (reference sequence). Sequenced material: tumor tissue, taken from a patient who underwent chemoradiotherapy. The receptor comes from a human donor with HPV-associated anogenital cancer. The chain links TRBV19 to TRBJ2-2; weak D call: TRBD2 (6 bases). The DNA for the CDR3 is TGTGCCGGAAGGGACTCCTCTCGTGCCGGGGAGCTGTTTTTT. Its translation is CAGRDSSRAGELFF.